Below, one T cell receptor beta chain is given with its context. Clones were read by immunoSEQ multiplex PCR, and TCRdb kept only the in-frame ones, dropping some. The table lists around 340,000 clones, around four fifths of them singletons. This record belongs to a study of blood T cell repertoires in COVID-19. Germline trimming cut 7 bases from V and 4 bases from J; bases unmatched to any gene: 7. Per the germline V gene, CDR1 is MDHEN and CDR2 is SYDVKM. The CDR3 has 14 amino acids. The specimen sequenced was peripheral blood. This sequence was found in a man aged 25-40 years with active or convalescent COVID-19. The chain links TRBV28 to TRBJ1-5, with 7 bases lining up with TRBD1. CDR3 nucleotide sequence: TGTGCCAGCATTAACAGGGGACCTAATCAGCCCCAGCATTTT. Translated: CASINRGPNQPQHF.